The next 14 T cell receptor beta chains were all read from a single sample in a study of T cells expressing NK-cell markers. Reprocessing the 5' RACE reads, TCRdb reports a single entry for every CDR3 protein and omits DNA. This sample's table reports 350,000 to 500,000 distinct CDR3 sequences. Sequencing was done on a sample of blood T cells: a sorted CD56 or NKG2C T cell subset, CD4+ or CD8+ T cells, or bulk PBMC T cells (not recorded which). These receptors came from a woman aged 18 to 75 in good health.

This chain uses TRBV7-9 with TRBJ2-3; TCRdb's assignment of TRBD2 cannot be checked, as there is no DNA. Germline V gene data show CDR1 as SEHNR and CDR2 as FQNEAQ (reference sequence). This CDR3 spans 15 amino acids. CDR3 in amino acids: CASSLGTSSSHTQYF.

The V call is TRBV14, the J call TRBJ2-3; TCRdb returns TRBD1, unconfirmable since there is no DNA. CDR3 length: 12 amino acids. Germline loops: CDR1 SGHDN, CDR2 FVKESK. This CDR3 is CASSPGPNTQYF.

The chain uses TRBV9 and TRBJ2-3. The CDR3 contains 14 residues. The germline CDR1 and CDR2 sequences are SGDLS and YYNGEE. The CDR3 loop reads CASSVGISTDTQYF.

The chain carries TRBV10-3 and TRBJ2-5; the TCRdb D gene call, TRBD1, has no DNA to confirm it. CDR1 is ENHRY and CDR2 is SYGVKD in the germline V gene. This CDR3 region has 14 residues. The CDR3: CAISESRVGETQYF.

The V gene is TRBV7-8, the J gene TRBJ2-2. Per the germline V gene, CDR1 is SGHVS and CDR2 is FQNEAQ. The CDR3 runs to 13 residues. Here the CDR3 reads CASSPHGAGELFF.

CDR3 sequence reads: CSVEEAAGELFF. The chain employs TRBV29-1 and TRBJ2-2. Germline CDR1 is SQVTM and CDR2 is ANQGSEA. This CDR3 has 12 amino acids.

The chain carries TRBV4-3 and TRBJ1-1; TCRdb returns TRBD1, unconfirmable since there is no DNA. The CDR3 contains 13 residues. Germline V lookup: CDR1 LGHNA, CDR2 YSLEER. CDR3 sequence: CASSLGPATEAFF.

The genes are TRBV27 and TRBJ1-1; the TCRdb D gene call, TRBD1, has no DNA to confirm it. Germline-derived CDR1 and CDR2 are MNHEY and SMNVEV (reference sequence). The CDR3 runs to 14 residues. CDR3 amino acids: CAVRDRVFSTEAFF.

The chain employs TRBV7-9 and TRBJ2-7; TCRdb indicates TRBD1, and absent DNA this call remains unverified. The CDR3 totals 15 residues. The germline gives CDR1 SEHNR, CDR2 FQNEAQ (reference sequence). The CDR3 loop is CASRFDGTSSYEQYF.

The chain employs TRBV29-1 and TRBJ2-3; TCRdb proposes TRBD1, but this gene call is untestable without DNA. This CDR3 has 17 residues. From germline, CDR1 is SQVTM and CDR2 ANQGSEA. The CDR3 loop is CSVEDAPGGSPTDTQYF.

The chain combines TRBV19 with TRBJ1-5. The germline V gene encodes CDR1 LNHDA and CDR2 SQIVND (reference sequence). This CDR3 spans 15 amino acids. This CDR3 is CASSIDGGLVDAQHF.

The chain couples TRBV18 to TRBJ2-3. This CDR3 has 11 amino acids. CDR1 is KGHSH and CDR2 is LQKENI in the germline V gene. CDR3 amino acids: CASSPLDTQYF.

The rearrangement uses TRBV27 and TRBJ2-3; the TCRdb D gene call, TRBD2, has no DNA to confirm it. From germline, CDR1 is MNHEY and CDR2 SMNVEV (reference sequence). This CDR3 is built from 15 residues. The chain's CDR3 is CASRMGQVPTDTQYF.

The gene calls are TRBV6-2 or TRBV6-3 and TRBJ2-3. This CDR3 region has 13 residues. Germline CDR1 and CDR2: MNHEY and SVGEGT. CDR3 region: CASEGLATDTQYF.